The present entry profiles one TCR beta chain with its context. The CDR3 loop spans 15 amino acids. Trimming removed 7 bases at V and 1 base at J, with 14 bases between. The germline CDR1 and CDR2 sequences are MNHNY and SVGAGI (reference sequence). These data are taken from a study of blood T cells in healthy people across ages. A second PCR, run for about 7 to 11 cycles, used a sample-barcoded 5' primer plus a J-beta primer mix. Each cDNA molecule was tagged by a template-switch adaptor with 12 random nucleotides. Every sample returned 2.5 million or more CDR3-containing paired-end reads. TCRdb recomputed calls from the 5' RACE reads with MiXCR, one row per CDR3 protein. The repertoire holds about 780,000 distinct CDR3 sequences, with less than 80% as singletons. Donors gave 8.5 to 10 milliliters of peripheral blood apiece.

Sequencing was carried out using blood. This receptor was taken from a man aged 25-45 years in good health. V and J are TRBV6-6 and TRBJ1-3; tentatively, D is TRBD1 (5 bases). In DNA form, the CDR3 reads TGTGCCAGCACCTACATTGGGGGGTCTGGAAACACCATATATTTT. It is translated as CASTYIGGSGNTIYF.